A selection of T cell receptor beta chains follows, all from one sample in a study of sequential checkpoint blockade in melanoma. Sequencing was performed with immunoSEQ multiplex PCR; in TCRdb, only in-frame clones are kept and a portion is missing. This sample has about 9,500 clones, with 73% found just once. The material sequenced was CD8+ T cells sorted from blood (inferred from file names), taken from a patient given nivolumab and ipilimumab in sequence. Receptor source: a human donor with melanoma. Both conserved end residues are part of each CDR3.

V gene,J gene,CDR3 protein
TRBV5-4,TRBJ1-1,CASSRGQGARGNTEAFF
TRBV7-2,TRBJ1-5,CASSLVDRVDQPQHF
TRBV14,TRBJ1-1,CASSHRGTEAFF
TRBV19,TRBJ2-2,CASSIGERVSGELFF
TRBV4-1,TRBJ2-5,CASSPGTGMEETQYF
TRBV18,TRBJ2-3,CASSLASGTDTQYF
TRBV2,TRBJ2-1,CASSWTTGTYNEQFF
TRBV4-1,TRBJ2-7,CASSRKAPTGTGGFYEQYF
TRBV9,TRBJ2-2,CASSAVGLGGNTGELFF
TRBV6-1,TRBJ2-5,CASSELAGGPETQYF
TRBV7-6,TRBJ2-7,CASSPTGQGYEQYF
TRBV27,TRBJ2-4,CASSWGGEENIQYF
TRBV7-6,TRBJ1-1,CASSPDVTGGGGNTEAFF
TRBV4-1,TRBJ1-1,CASSHRTGQGNTEAFF
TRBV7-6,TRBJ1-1,CASRPGGLGTEAFF
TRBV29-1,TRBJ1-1,CSVGSGYTEAFF
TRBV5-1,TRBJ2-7,CASGPQGGTSEQYF
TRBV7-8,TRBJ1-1,CASSLGRGRADTEAFF
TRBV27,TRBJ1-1,CASSSGVNTEAFF
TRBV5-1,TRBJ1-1,CASSSNAGMNTEAFF
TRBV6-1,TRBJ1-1,CASSEPGKGGTEAFF
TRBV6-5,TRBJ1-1,CASRTGVNTEAFF
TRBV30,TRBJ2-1,CAWRPLATPDNEQFF
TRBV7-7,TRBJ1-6,CASSPRVGGDSPLHF
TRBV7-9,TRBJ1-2,CASSAGAVANYGYTF
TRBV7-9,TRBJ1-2,CASSLVLGSHGYTF
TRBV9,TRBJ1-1,CASSDDRAPEAFF
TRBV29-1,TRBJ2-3,CSVEEHTDTQYF
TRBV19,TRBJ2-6,CASTPGGSGANVLTF
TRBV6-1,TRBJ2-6,CASSDGSGANVLTF
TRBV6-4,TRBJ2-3,CASSDGDNTDTQYF
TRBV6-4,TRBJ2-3,CASSDASGGATDTQYF
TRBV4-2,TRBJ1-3,CASSQGQEGNTIYF
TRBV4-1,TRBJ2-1,CASSQSGASSYNEQFF
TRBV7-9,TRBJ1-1,CASRFPGANTEAFF
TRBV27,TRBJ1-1,CASREGPEAFF
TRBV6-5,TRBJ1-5,CASSTGEAQPQHF
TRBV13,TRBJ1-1,CASSLQGLAAFF
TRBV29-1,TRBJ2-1,CSVGGLAGQSSYNEQFF
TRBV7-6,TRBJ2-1,CASSLVGGEYNEQFF
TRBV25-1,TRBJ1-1,CASSEYLSNTEAFF
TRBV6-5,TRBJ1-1,CASSYPGRGGETEAFF
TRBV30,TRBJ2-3,CAWSSGISTDTQYF